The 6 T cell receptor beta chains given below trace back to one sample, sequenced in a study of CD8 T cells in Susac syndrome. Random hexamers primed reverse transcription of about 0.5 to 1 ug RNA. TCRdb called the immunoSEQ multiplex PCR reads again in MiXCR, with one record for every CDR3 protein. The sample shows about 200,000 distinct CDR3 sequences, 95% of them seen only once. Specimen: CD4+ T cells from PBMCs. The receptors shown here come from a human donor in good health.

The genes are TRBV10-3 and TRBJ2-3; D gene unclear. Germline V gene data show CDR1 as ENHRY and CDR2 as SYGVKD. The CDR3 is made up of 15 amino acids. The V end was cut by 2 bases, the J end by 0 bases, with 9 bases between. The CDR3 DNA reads TGTGCCATCAGTGAGGGTGCTTCTAGCACAGATACGCAGTATTTT. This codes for CAISEGASSTDTQYF.

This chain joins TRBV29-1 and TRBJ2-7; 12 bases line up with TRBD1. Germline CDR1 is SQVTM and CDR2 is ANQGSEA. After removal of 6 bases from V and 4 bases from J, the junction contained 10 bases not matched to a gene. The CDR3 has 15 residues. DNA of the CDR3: TGCAGCGTCCCAAGTGGGACAGGGGGCAGTTACGAGCAGTACTTC. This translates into CSVPSGTGGSYEQYF.

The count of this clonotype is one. The CDR3, as DNA: TGTGCCAGCAGCTTAGGACTAGCGGGTGGTTACGAGCAGTACGTC. It specifies CASSLGLAGGYEQYV. The chain uses TRBV5-4 and TRBJ2-7; 11 bases line up with TRBD2. V shed 2 bases, J shed 4 bases, and the junction held 5 bases outside the gene matches. The CDR3 has 15 residues. Germline V gene data show CDR1 as SGHNT and CDR2 as YYREEE (reference sequence).

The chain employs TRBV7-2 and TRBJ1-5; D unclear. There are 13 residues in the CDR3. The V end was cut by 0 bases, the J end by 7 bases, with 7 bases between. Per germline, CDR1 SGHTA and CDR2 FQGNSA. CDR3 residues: CASSLAGQQPQHF. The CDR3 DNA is TGTGCCAGCAGCTTAGCTGGGCAACAGCCCCAGCATTTT.

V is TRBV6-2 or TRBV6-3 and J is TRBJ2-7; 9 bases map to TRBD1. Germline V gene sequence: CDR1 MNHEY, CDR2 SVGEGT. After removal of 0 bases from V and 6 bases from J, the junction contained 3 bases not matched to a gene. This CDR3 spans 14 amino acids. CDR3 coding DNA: TGTGCCAGCAGTTACTCCGGGACAGGGCGCGAGCAGTACTTC. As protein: CASSYSGTGREQYF.

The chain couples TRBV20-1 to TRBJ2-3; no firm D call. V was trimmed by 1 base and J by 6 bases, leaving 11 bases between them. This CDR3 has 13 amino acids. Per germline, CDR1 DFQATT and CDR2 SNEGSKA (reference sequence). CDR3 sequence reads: CSARVPAADTQYF. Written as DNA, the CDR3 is TGCAGTGCTAGAGTTCCCGCCGCGGATACGCAGTATTTT.